This is a list of T cell receptor beta chains from one sample in a study of blood T cell repertoires in COVID-19. The table came from immunoSEQ multiplex PCR; TCRdb's copy has only in-frame clones and leaves some out. The table records more than 150,000 clones, 80% of them present only once. The sequenced sample consisted of peripheral blood. The receptors originated from a man aged 55 to 70 with acute or convalescent COVID-19. Both conserved end residues are part of each CDR3. Fields, in order: V gene, clone size, J gene, D gene, CDR3 DNA, CDR3 protein. D genes are given only for firm matches. A row's size may be missing; if present it is once, few, many or a size class.

TRBV6-2/TRBV6-3,few,TRBJ2-7,TRBD2,TGTGCCAGCAGTTCAGGCGCTAGCGGGAGTTACGAGCAGTACTTC,CASSSGASGSYEQYF
TRBV4-2,.,TRBJ1-3,.,TGTGCCAGCAGCCAAGATTCTGTTTGGAGCCTAACGGACAGACCGCCCTCTGGAAACACCATATATTTT,CASSQDSVWSLTDRPPSGNTIYF
TRBV28,.,TRBJ1-4,.,TGTGCCAGCAGTTTAGGGGGCAGTAACAATGAAAAACTGTTTTTT,CASSLGGSNNEKLFF
TRBV11-2,.,TRBJ1-5,TRBD1,TGTGCCAGCAGCCTAGGGGGACAGGGGCGACAGCCCCAGCATTTT,CASSLGGQGRQPQHF
TRBV7-3,.,TRBJ1-6,TRBD1,TGTGCCAGCAGCTTAGCAGGGGGCTCCAATTCACCCCTCCACTTT,CASSLAGGSNSPLHF
TRBV19,.,TRBJ2-5,TRBD2,TGTGCCAGTAGCGGACGCGGGAGGACTTCTTGGGAGACCCAGTACTTC,CASSGRGRTSWETQYF
TRBV4-3,few,TRBJ2-3,TRBD2,TGCGCCAGCAGCCAGAATAGCGGGGGAACTAGCACAGATACGCAGTATTTT,CASSQNSGGTSTDTQYF
TRBV6-6,.,TRBJ2-4,TRBD1,TGTGCCAGCACCCAAGGGTCCGGGACAGAAAACATTCAGTACTTC,CASTQGSGTENIQYF
TRBV28,.,TRBJ2-7,.,TGTGCCAGCAGTTTGGTCAGGCTGATCCACGAGCAGTACTTC,CASSLVRLIHEQYF
TRBV7-8,.,TRBJ2-2,TRBD2,TGTGCCAGCAGCATGCTAGCGGGGGGTTCCACCGGGGAGCTGTTTTTT,CASSMLAGGSTGELFF
TRBV2,.,TRBJ2-4,TRBD1,TGTGCCAGCATGAGGGGGCTAGCCAAAAACATTCAGTACTTC,CASMRGLAKNIQYF
TRBV30,.,TRBJ2-7,TRBD2,TGTGCCTGGACGAGCGGGAGGCCTCCCTACGAGCAGTACTTC,CAWTSGRPPYEQYF
TRBV7-2,.,TRBJ2-7,TRBD2,TGTGCCAGCTCTACAGCGGGATACGAGCAGTACTTC,CASSTAGYEQYF
TRBV2,.,TRBJ2-7,TRBD2,TGTGCCAGCAGTGATGGACCCCCCGGACTAGCGGGAAACGAGCAGTACTTC,CASSDGPPGLAGNEQYF
TRBV18,.,TRBJ2-5,TRBD1,TGTGCCAGCTCACTAAACATAAGGGGGCCCCAAGAGACCCAGTACTTC,CASSLNIRGPQETQYF
TRBV30,.,TRBJ2-7,.,TGTGCCTGGGGTCCCGTCTCCTACGAGCAGTACTTC,CAWGPVSYEQYF
TRBV9,.,TRBJ2-3,TRBD2,TGTGCCAGCAGCCCGGGACTAGCGGGGGGTATGGCAGATACGCAGTATTTT,CASSPGLAGGMADTQYF
TRBV27,.,TRBJ1-2,.,TGTGCCAGCAGTTTGGGGGGGGGCGACTATGGCTACACCTTC,CASSLGGGDYGYTF
TRBV6-5,.,TRBJ1-1,.,TGTGCCAGCAGTTACTCGGACAGTATGAACACTGAAGCTTTCTTT,CASSYSDSMNTEAFF
TRBV5-4,.,TRBJ2-3,.,TGTGCCAGCAGCTGGCCTAGCACAGATACGCAGTATTTT,CASSWPSTDTQYF
TRBV28,.,TRBJ1-2,TRBD1,TGTGCCAGCAGTCTCCCGTCCTTACAGGGGGCTAGTGGCTACACCTTC,CASSLPSLQGASGYTF
TRBV5-6,.,TRBJ1-1,.,TGTGCCAGCAGCTCGGCGGTGACGCAGGGTAGAGCTTTCTTT,CASSSAVTQGRAFF
TRBV29-1,.,TRBJ1-2,.,TGCAGCGTTGCCCCCGGGTCTGCTAACTATGGCTACACCTTC,CSVAPGSANYGYTF
TRBV18,.,TRBJ1-2,TRBD1,TGTGCCAGCTCACTAGGATCAGGGGGCTCCCCCTTC,CASSLGSGGSPF
TRBV6-2/TRBV6-3,.,TRBJ2-5,.,TGTGCCAGCAGTTCCACCAGGACTCAAGAGACCCAGTACTTC,CASSSTRTQETQYF
TRBV6-5,.,TRBJ1-3,.,TGTGCCAGCAGTTACTATCAGCGCTCTGGAAACACCATATATTTT,CASSYYQRSGNTIYF
TRBV18,.,TRBJ2-5,.,TGTGCCAGCTCACCTAATTCAGCGGCGTACCAAGAGACCCAGTACTTC,CASSPNSAAYQETQYF
TRBV11-2,.,TRBJ1-6,TRBD1,TGTGCCAGCAGCTCGGGACAGGGTGGGTCACCCCTCCACTTT,CASSSGQGGSPLHF